This T cell receptor (beta chain) was documented in a study of brain metastases from non-small cell lung cancer. The CDR3 spans 14 residues. Losses at the gene ends were 3 bases for V and 3 bases for J; bases not matched to a gene: 3. Germline CDR1 SGHNT, CDR2 YYREEE (reference sequence). The data were produced by immunoSEQ multiplex PCR, yet TCRdb's version contains in-frame clones alone and is incomplete. The sample has approximately 1,500 clones, roughly 79% seen once; the top ten hold roughly 9%. This TCR came from a donor aged 40 or older with non-small cell lung cancer. The chain uses TRBV5-4 and TRBJ1-5; 7 bases are shared with TRBD1. Sequencing was done on a sample of tumor-adjacent normal tissue. The CDR3 sequence: CASSSGTDNQPQHF. The CDR3 DNA reads TGTGCCAGCAGCTCCGGGACAGACAATCAGCCCCAGCATTTT.